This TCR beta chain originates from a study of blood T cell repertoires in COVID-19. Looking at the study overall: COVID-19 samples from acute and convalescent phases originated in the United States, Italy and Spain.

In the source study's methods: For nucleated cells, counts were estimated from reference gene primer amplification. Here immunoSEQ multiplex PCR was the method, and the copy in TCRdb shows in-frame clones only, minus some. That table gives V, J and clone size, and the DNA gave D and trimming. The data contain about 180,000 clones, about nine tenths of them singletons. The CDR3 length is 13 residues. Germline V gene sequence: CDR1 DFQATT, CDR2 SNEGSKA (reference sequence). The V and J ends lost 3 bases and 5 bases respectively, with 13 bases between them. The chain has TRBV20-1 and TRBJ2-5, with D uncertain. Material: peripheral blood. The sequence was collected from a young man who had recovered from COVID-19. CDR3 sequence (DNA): TGCAGTGCTAGTGGAGAGATTTTGGAGACCCAGTACTTC. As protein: CSASGEILETQYF.